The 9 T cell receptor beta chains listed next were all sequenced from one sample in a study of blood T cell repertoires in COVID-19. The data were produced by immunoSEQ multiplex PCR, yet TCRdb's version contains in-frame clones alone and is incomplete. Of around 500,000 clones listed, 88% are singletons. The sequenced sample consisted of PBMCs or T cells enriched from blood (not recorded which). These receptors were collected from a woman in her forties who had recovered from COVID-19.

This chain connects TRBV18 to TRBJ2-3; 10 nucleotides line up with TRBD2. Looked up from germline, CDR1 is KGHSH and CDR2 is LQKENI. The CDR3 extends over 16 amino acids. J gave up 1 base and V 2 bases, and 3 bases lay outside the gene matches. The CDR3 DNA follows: TGTGCCAGCTCACCAGATGGACTAGCGGGCACAGATACGCAGTATTTT. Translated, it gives CASSPDGLAGTDTQYF.

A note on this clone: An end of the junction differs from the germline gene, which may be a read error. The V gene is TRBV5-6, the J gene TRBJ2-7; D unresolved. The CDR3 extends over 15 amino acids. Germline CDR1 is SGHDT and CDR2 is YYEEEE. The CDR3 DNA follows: TGTGCCAGCACCTTGGATCATGGTAGAGGTTACGAGCAGTACTTC. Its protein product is CASTLDHGRGYEQYF.

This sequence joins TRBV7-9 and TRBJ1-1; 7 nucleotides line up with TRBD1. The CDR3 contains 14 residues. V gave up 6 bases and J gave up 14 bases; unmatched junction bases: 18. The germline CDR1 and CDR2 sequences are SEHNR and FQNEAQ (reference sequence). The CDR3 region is CASSSTTWDRSPFF. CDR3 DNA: TGTGCCAGCAGTTCTACAACGTGGGACAGAAGCCCGTTCTTT.

CDR3 DNA sequence: TGTGCCAGCAGTCCCCTTCGGGTGGGGCAGTTCTTC. The encoded protein is CASSPLRVGQFF. This chain links TRBV12-3 or TRBV12-4 with TRBJ2-1; no firm D call. CDR3 length: 12 residues. Trimming removed 5 bases at V and 12 bases at J, with 14 bases between.

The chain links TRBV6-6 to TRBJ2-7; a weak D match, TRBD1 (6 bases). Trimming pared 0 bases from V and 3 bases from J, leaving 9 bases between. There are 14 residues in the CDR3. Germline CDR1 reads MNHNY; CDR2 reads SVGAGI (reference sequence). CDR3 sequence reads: CASSYSGQLYEQYF. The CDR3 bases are TGTGCCAGCAGTTACTCAGGACAGCTCTACGAGCAGTACTTC.

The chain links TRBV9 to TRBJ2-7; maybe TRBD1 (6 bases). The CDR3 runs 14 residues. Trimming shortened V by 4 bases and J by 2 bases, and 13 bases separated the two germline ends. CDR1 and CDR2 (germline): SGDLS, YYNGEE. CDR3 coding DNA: TGTGCCAGCAGCTTAAGACAGGATCCCTACGAGCAGTACTTC. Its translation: CASSLRQDPYEQYF.

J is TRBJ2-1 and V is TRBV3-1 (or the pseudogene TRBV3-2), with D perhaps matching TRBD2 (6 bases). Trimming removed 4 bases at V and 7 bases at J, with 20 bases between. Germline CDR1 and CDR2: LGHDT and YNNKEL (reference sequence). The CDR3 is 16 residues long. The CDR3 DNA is TGTGCCAGCAGCCCCCAGGGAGGAGGAGTGGGGAATGAGCAGTTCTTC. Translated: CASSPQGGGVGNEQFF.

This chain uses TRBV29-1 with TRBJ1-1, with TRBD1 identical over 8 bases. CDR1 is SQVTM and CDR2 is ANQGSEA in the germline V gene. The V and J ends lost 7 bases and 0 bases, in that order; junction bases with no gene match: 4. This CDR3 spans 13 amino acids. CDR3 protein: CSGRDRLNTEAFF. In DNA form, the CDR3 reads TGCAGCGGTCGGGACAGGTTGAACACTGAAGCTTTCTTT.

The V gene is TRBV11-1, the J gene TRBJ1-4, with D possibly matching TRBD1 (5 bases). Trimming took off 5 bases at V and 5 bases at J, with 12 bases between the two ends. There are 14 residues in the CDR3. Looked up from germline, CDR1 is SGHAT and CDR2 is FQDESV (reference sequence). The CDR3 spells CASSRGGENEKLFF. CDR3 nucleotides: TGTGCCAGCAGCCGGGGGGGAGAGAATGAAAAACTGTTTTTT.